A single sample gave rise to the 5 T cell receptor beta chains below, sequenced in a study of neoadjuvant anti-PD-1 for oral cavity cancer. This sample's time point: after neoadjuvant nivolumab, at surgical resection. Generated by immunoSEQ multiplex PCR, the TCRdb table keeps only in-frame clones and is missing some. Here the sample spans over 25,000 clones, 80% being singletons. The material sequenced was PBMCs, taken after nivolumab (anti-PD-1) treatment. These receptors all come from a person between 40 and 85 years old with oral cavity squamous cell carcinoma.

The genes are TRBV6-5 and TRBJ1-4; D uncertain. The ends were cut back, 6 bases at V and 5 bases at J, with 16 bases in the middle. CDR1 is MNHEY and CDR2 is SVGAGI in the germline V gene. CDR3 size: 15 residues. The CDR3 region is CASSSSSGYNEKLFF. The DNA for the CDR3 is TGTGCCAGCAGCTCTTCTTCGGGCTACAATGAAAAACTGTTTTTT.

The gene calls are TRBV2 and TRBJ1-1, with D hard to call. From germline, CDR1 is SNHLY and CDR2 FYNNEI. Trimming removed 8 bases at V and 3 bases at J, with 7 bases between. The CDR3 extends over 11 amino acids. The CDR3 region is CASGRDTEAFF. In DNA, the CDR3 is TGTGCCAGCGGACGGGACACTGAAGCTTTCTTT.

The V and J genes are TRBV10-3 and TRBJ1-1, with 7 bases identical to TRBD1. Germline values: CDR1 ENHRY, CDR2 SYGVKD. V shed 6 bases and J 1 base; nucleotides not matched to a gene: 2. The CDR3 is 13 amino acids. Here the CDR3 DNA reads TGTGCCATCAGGGGGGACAGGAACACTGAAGCTTTCTTT. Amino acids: CAIRGDRNTEAFF.

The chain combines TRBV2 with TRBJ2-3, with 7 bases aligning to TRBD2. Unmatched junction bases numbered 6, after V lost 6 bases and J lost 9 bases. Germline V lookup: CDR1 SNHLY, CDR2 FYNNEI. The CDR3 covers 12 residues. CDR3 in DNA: TGTGCCAGCAGGGACGGGGGGTCCACGCAGTATTTT. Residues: CASRDGGSTQYF.

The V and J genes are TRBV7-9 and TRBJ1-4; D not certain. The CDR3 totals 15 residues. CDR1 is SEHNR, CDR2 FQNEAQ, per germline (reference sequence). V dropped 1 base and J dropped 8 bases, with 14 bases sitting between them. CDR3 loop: CASSLGGNVGEKLFF. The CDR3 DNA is TGTGCCAGCAGCTTAGGAGGGAATGTAGGGGAAAAACTGTTTTTT.